Shown below are 4 T cell receptor beta chains from a single sample sequenced in a study of PD-L1 blockade in urothelial cancer. This table comes from immunoSEQ multiplex PCR, and its TCRdb copy is limited to in-frame clones, with some not included. The sample yields approximately 94,000 clones, roughly 91% seen once. The time point: pretreatment peripheral blood. The specimen comprised PBMCs, sampled around atezolizumab (anti-PD-L1) treatment. All receptors come from a man in his fifties or sixties with urothelial cancer.

The rearrangement uses TRBV5-6 and TRBJ2-7; D unclear. The CDR3 covers 11 residues. Germline V gene sequence: CDR1 SGHDT, CDR2 YYEEEE. With 3 bases removed from V and 4 bases from J, the gap between germline ends came to 5 bases. CDR3 sequence: CASSSQYEQYF. The DNA of the CDR3 is TGTGCCAGCAGCTCTCAGTACGAGCAGTACTTC.

Points on this clone: Distinct nucleotide sequences in the sample also encode this CDR3. J is TRBJ2-5 and V is TRBV5-1; TRBD1 agrees at 9 bases. The CDR3 covers 14 residues. With V trimmed by 4 bases and J by 4 bases, 5 bases remained unmatched. Germline CDR1 is SGHRS and CDR2 is YFSETQ. This CDR3 reads CASSTGQGRETQYF. CDR3 nucleotide sequence: TGCGCCAGCAGCACTGGACAGGGGAGAGAGACCCAGTACTTC.

This sequence joins TRBV6-5 and TRBJ1-1; no reliable D call. The germline V and J ends were trimmed by 6 bases and 2 bases, with 16 bases remaining between them. The CDR3 is made up of 15 amino acids. The germline gives CDR1 MNHEY, CDR2 SVGAGI. The CDR3 sequence is CASSDRGRTNTEAFF. DNA of the CDR3: TGTGCCAGCAGCGATCGCGGCCGAACCAACACTGAAGCTTTCTTT.

The CDR3 DNA reads TGCGCCAGCAGCTCCATACAAACTGAAGCTTTCTTT. It specifies CASSSIQTEAFF. This rearrangement joins TRBV5-1 to TRBJ1-1; D not resolved. With 3 bases removed from V and 5 bases from J, the gap between germline ends came to 8 bases. This CDR3 is 12 amino acids long. Germline V CDR1 and CDR2: SGHRS, YFSETQ. The complete variable domain, with remaining parts taken from reference TRBV5-1 and TRBJ1-1, reads KAGVTQTPRYLIKTRGQQVTLSCSPISGHRSVSWYQQTPGQGLQFLFEYFSETQRNKGNFPGRFSGRQFSNSRSEMNVSTLELGDSALYLCASSSIQTEAFFGQGTRLTVV.